Listed here are 10 T cell receptor beta chains from one sample, sequenced in a study of CD8 T cells in ankylosing spondylitis listed by TCRdb under 2017. Study-wide findings and limitations: Blood from ankylosing spondylitis patients appeared to be characterized by a TCR beta motif made up of under 10 highly homologous amino acid variants.

Antigens for these TCRs are unknown. Libraries came from 5' RACE. Sequencing was carried out with an Illumina HiSeq 2500. TCRdb reprocessing: public reads trimmed at Q25 with fastp, clones called with MiXCR, in-frame beta chains kept. Rows are combined by CDR3 protein, so each entry shows the most common genes and DNA. For this sample there are 700,000 to 1,000,000 distinct CDR3 sequences; about 11% appear just once. 0.51% of the sample belongs to the ten largest clones. The sequenced sample consisted of blood, either unsorted or a sorted T cell fraction (not recorded which). The receptors were sampled from a male donor with ankylosing spondylitis.

This clonotype has more than one count but fewer than ten. This chain joins TRBV4-2 and TRBJ2-1; TRBD2 aligns across 10 bases. Trimming took 4 bases from V and 2 from J; bases not matched to a gene: 8. This CDR3 comprises 17 residues. CDR1 is LGHNA, CDR2 YNFKEQ, per germline. CDR3 sequence: CASSPLGSGGAYNEQFF. For the CDR3, the DNA is TGTGCCAGCAGCCCTTTGGGGAGCGGGGGGGCCTACAATGAGCAGTTCTTC.

This clonotype was recorded a few times. The chain uses TRBV2 and TRBJ1-1; D is ambiguous. The CDR3 is 13 amino acids. Germline CDR1 and CDR2: SNHLY and FYNNEI. V was pared by 4 bases and J by 7 bases, with 13 bases between. The CDR3 loop is CASSVERKDEAFF. CDR3 DNA: TGTGCCAGCAGTGTTGAGAGAAAGGATGAAGCTTTCTTT.

The chain is built from TRBV5-1 and TRBJ1-1, with no clear D. This CDR3 region has 14 residues. The V and J ends lost 0 bases and 5 bases respectively, with 11 bases between them. Germline values: CDR1 SGHRS, CDR2 YFSETQ. CDR3 in DNA: TGCGCCAGCAGCTTGGGGGCAGGAAGTACTGAAGCTTTCTTT. This sequence encodes CASSLGAGSTEAFF.

This rearrangement joins TRBV2 to TRBJ2-5; possibly TRBD1 for D (5 bases). Germline V gene lookup returns CDR1 SNHLY and CDR2 FYNNEI. The V end lost 5 bases, the J end lost 5 bases, and 15 bases lay between the germline ends. The CDR3 spans 14 residues. CDR3 loop: CASSSGQPVETQYF. CDR3 nucleotide sequence: TGTGCCAGCAGTTCCGGACAACCGGTGGAGACCCAGTACTTC.

The J gene is TRBJ2-1, the V gene TRBV11-1, with 15 bases identical to TRBD2. This CDR3 is built from 18 residues. Germline assignment: CDR1 SGHAT and CDR2 FQDESV (reference sequence). The V segment lost 6 bases and the J segment 2 bases; nucleotides outside the gene matches: 8. The CDR3 protein is CASSWPGLAGGTYNEQFF. The CDR3 DNA is TGTGCCAGCAGTTGGCCCGGACTAGCGGGGGGGACCTACAATGAGCAGTTCTTC.

The chain recombines TRBV6-6 with TRBJ1-5, with D unclear. The germline V and J ends were trimmed by 8 bases and 3 bases, with 8 bases remaining between them. The CDR3 sequence is 12 residues long. Germline CDR1 MNHNY, CDR2 SVGAGI (reference sequence). The CDR3 coding sequence is TGTGCCAGCCGGGGTTTCAATCAGCCCCAGCATTTT. Translation: CASRGFNQPQHF.

The J gene is TRBJ1-2, the V gene TRBV29-1; possible D gene TRBD1, 5 bases. The CDR3 length is 15 residues. Germline CDR1 reads SQVTM; CDR2 reads ANQGSEA. V shed 0 bases and J shed 2 bases, with 13 bases lying between them. The CDR3 loop reads CSVEDSHRGNYGYTF. For the CDR3, the DNA is TGCAGCGTTGAAGATTCACACCGGGGCAACTATGGCTACACCTTC.

The chain links TRBV20-1 to TRBJ2-3, with TRBD2 matching over 10 bases. Germline values: CDR1 DFQATT, CDR2 SNEGSKA (reference sequence). The CDR3 extends over 14 amino acids. The trim removed 6 bases at V and 5 bases at J, leaving 8 bases unmatched. CDR3 protein: CSANSGGPGDTQYF. CDR3 in DNA: TGCAGTGCCAATAGCGGGGGGCCGGGAGATACGCAGTATTTT.

This clonotype was seen ten or more times. The chain recombines TRBV20-1 with TRBJ1-1; D might be TRBD1 (5 bases). Germline V gene sequence: CDR1 DFQATT, CDR2 SNEGSKA (reference sequence). The CDR3 is 12 residues long. The V end lost 5 bases, the J end lost 4 bases, and 11 bases lay between the germline ends. Here the CDR3 DNA reads TGCAGTGCTGTCGGGGGGATCACTGAAGCTTTCTTT. Amino acids: CSAVGGITEAFF.

This clonotype was seen ten or more times. This sequence joins TRBV29-1 and TRBJ2-3, with a weak D call TRBD2 (6 bases). Trimming left V 6 bases short and J 3 bases short, with 10 bases between. There are 12 residues in the CDR3. The V gene's germline CDR1 is SQVTM and CDR2 ANQGSEA. In DNA form, the CDR3 reads TGCAGCGTCTTCGGGAGAACAGATACGCAGTATTTT. This encodes CSVFGRTDTQYF.